The source of this T cell receptor beta chain is a study of T cells in Graves' hyperthyroidism and ophthalmopathy. It was RNA transcripts that yielded the amplified TCR beta CDR3 regions. HTBI primers were the set used in a first-round RT-PCR of the TCR CDR3. A single record per CDR3 protein comes from TCRdb applying MiXCR to the multiplex PCR reads. The sample lists about 290,000 distinct CDR3 sequences, 10% to 15% occurring once. The CDR3 is made up of 18 amino acids. From germline, CDR1 is MNHEY and CDR2 SVGEGT. Unmatched junction bases numbered 16, after V lost 6 bases and J lost 3 bases. The sample holds many counts of this clonotype. Investigators excluded patients with uncontrolled infection, other autoimmune disease, pregnancy or lactation.

The chain couples TRBV6-2 or TRBV6-3 to TRBJ2-1, with 8 bases fitting TRBD1. Material: blood. The TCR was taken from a woman aged 25 to 39 with Graves' hyperthyroidism that later progressed to Graves' ophthalmopathy. CDR3 in amino acids: CASRTNPGQVWDYNEQFF. CDR3 in DNA: TGTGCCAGCAGGACAAATCCGGGACAGGTATGGGACTACAATGAGCAGTTCTTC.